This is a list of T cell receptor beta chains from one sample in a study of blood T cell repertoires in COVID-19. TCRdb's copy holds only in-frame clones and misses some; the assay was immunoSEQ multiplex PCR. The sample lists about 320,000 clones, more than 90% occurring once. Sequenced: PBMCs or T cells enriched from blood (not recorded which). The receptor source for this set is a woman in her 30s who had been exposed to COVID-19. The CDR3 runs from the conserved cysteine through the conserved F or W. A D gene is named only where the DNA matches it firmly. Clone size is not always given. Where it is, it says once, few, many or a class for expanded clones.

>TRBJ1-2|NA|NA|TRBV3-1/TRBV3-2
TGTGCCAGCAGCCAAGACCCCCTGGGGGGAGGCTATGGCTACACCTTC
CASSQDPLGGGYGYTF
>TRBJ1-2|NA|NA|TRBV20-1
TGCAGTGCTAGTCGCGACAGTAACTATGGCTACACCTTC
CSASRDSNYGYTF
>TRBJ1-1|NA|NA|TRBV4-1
TGCGCCAGCAGCCAAGAGCGGGGAACTGAAGCTTTCTTT
CASSQERGTEAFF
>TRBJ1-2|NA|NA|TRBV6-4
TGTGCCAGCAGTGACTTTACAGGGAACTATGGCTACACCTTC
CASSDFTGNYGYTF
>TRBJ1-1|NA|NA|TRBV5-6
TGTGCCAGCAGCCCCAACAGGGCCGATGAAGCTTTCTTT
CASSPNRADEAFF
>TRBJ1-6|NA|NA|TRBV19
TGTGCCAGTAGTATGGGGAATCAGGGGTATAATTCACCCCTCCACTTT
CASSMGNQGYNSPLHF
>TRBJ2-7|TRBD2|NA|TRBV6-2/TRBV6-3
TGTGCCAGCAGTTACTCCCGAGGTAGCGGGGCGTTGAGCTCCTACGAGCAGTACTTC
CASSYSRGSGALSSYEQYF
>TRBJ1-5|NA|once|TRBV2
TGTGCCAGCAGTGAGGCAGTTCAGCCCCAGCATTTT
CASSEAVQPQHF
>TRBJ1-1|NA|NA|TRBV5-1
TGCGCCAGCAGCTGGGACTTAGACACTGAAGCTTTCTTT
CASSWDLDTEAFF
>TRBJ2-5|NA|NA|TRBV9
TGTCCCCAGCAGCGTACTTCCGAGACCCAGTACTTC
CPQQRTSETQYF
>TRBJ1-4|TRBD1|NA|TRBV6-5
TGTGCCAGCAGGGCCCGGGACAGGGCTGAAAAACTGTTTTTT
CASRARDRAEKLFF
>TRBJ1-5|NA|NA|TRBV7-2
TGTGCCAGCAGCCCGTACAATCAGCCCCAGCATTTT
CASSPYNQPQHF
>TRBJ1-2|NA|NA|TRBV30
TGTGCCTGGACTCCCCCGGGGCAGGGGCGACACTATGGCTACACCTTC
CAWTPPGQGRHYGYTF
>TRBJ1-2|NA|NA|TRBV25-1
TGTGCCAGCAGTGAAGGGGACAATGATATTTTAGGCTACACCTTC
CASSEGDNDILGYTF
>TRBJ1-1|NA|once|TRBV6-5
TGTGCCAGCAGCACCCTTCCCTATACGAACACTGAAGCTTTCTTT
CASSTLPYTNTEAFF
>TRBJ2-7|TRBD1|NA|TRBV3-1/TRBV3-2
TGTGCCAGCAGCCAACCAGACAGGGGGCACGAGCAGTACTTC
CASSQPDRGHEQYF
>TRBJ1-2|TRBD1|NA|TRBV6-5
TGTGCCAGCAGTTTGACCCGGGACAGGTCGGCCTTTAACACCTTC
CASSLTRDRSAFNTF
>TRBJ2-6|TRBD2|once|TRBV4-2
TGTGCCAGCAGCCAAGTTTTCGGGCTAGCGGGGGGGAAAGGGGCCAACGTCCTGACTTTC
CASSQVFGLAGGKGANVLTF
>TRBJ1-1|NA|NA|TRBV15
TGTGCCACCAGCGCCCGGGGGGACACTGAAGCTTTCTTT
CATSARGDTEAFF
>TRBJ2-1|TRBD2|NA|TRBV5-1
TGCGCCAGCAGCTTGGGGACTAGCGGGACGAATGAGCAGTTCTTC
CASSLGTSGTNEQFF
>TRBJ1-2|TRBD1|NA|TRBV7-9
TGTGCCAGCAGCGCACATCCCGGGACAGGGTTTGGCTACACCTTC
CASSAHPGTGFGYTF
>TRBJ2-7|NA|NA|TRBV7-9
TGTGCCAGCAGCTTAGTCCTGTCCTACGAGCAGTACTTC
CASSLVLSYEQYF
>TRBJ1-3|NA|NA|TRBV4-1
TGCGCCAGCAGCCAAACCGCTAGCTCTGGAAACACCATATATTTT
CASSQTASSGNTIYF
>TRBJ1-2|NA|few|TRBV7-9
TGTGCCAGCAGCTTAGAGATCCAGACTATCTATGGCTACACCTTC
CASSLEIQTIYGYTF
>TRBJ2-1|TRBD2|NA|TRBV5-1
TGCGCCAGCAGCTGGCTCCCGACTAGCGGGGGGTTTGGCAATGAGCAGTTCTTC
CASSWLPTSGGFGNEQFF
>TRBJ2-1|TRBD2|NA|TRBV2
TGTGCCAGCAAAAAGGGTCTAGCGGGGGGCAAATACAATGAGCAGTTCTTC
CASKKGLAGGKYNEQFF
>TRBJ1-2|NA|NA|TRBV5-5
TGTGCCAGCAGCTTGGGACAGAACCTCAACTATGGCTACACCTTC
CASSLGQNLNYGYTF
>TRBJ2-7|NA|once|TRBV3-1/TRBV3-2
TGTGCCAGGGACCAGGGGGAGGACTACGAGCAGTACTTC
CARDQGEDYEQYF
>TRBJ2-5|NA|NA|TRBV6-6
TGTGCCAGCAGTTACTCGGGTAGCCGAGAGACCCAGTACTTC
CASSYSGSRETQYF
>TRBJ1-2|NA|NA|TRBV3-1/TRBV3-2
TGTGCCAGCAGCCAAGATCAAAGGGAAGGGACTTTC
CASSQDQREGTF
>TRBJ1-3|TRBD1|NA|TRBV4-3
TGCGCCAGCAGCCAAGATCAGGACAGGGGGCTACTTTCTGGAAACACCATATATTTT
CASSQDQDRGLLSGNTIYF
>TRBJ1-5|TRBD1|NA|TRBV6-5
TGTGCCAGCAGACCTAACAGGGGCGGCAATCAGCCCCAGCATTTT
CASRPNRGGNQPQHF
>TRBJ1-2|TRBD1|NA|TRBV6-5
TGTGCCAGCAGGCGGGACAGGAATCTCGATGGCTACACCTTC
CASRRDRNLDGYTF
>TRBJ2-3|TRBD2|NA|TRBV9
TGTGCCAGCAGCGCAGCGGGGGGGAACACAGATACGCAGTATTTT
CASSAAGGNTDTQYF
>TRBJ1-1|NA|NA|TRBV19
TGTGCCCGGGGGGCGGGGGCAGGACGAAACACTGAAGCTTTCTTT
CARGAGAGRNTEAFF
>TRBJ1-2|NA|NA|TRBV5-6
TGTGCCAGCAGCTTGGGGACACTCTATGGCTACACCTTC
CASSLGTLYGYTF
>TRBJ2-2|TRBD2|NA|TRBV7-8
TGTGCCAGCAGCTTAAGGACTAGCGGGGGCACCGGGGAGCTGTTTTTT
CASSLRTSGGTGELFF
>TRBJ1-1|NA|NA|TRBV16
TGTGCCAGCAGTGTACAGGCGATCCCCACTGAAGCTTTCTTT
CASSVQAIPTEAFF
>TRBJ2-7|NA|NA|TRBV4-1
TGCGCCAGCAGCCAAGCCCCGGCCTACGAGCAGTACTTC
CASSQAPAYEQYF
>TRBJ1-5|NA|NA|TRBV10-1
TGCGCCAGCAGAGGACAAAGGCGAGATAGCAATCAGCCCCAGCATTTT
CASRGQRRDSNQPQHF
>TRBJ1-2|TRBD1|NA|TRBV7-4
TGTGCCAGCAGCTTAAAGGGACAGGAGCGGTTCTGGGGCTACACCTTC
CASSLKGQERFWGYTF
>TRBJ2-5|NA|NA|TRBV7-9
TGTGCCAGCAGCTTAGTTCAGGGGGGCGAGACCCAGTACTTC
CASSLVQGGETQYF
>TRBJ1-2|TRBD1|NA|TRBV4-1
TGCGCCAGCAGCCTCGACAGGGGAGGCTATGGCTACACCTTC
CASSLDRGGYGYTF
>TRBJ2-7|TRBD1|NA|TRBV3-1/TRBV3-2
TGTGCCAGCAGCCTCGGACAGGGGGCCTACGAGCAGTACTTC
CASSLGQGAYEQYF
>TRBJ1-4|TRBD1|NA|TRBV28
TGTGCCAGCCGCACAGGGGGGTATGAAAAACTGTTTTTT
CASRTGGYEKLFF
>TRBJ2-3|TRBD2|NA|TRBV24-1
TGTGCCACCAGTCTTCGGGGGGGGCAGCGCACAGATACGCAGTATTTT
CATSLRGGQRTDTQYF
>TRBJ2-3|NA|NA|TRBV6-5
TGTGCCAGCAAGAGTTTCTATAGCACAGATACGCAGTATTTT
CASKSFYSTDTQYF
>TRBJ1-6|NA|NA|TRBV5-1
TGCGCCAGCAGGTACACCAGGGAAGTTTCGCAATCACCCCTCCACTTT
CASRYTREVSQSPLHF
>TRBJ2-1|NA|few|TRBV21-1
TGTGCCAGCAGCCCCCGGCCCCGGGACAGGGTCAATGAGCAGTTCTTC
CASSPRPRDRVNEQFF
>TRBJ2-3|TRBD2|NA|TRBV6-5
TGTGCCAGCAGTTACCGGGGACTAGCGGGGGCGCAGTATTTT
CASSYRGLAGAQYF
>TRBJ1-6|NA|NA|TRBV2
TGTGCCAGCAGTGAAGTGATAGCCGGCTATAATTCACCCCTCCACTTT
CASSEVIAGYNSPLHF
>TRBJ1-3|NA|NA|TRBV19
TGTGCCAGTTCGGTCAGGGGTACAACCTCTGGAAACACCATATATTTT
CASSVRGTTSGNTIYF
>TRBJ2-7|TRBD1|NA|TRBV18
TGTGCCAGCTCACCACCGGGACAGGCACCCTACGAGCAGTACTTC
CASSPPGQAPYEQYF
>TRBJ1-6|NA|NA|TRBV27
TGTGCCAGCAGTGACCTAAAGGGGGTCTATAATTCACCCCTCCACTTT
CASSDLKGVYNSPLHF
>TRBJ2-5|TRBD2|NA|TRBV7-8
TGTGCCAGCAGCTTACTGCGCGGAGTTAGCGGGGGGGCCTCAGAGACCCAGTACTTC
CASSLLRGVSGGASETQYF